The 27 T cell receptor beta chains below all came from one sample that was sequenced in a study of T-cell reconstitution after alpha-beta-depleted transplantation in children. Construction of the TCRbeta library involved unique molecular identifiers. TCRdb itself ran the PCR reads through MiXCR, one entry per CDR3 protein. The sample holds 100,000 to 130,000 distinct CDR3 sequences; about 6.4% are singletons and the top ten take less than 30%. This material consisted of PBMCs, mostly from graft donor cells, taken 360 days after TCRalphabeta/CD19-depleted stem cell transplant. The receptor source for this set is a male patient aged 2 to 9 who had a stem cell transplant for acute lymphoblastic leukemia, so the T cells may come from the graft donor.

The chain uses TRBV19 and TRBJ2-4, with 10 bases fitting TRBD1. V lost 9 bases to trimming and J lost 6 bases; unmatched junction nucleotides: 8. Germline CDR1 LNHDA, CDR2 SQIVND (reference sequence). CDR3 length: 14 residues. Here the CDR3 reads CASKAGTGVNIQYF. CDR3 in DNA: TGTGCCAGCAAAGCCGGGACAGGGGTAAACATTCAGTACTTC.

Ten or more counts support this clonotype. This chain connects TRBV20-1 to TRBJ2-7; D uncertain. Germline-derived CDR1 and CDR2 are DFQATT and SNEGSKA (reference sequence). Between the trimmed V and J ends, which lost 6 bases and 0 bases, there was a span of 15 bases. There are 14 residues in the CDR3. CDR3 in amino acids: CSAPVGTLSYEQYF. The CDR3 DNA is TGCAGTGCCCCGGTAGGCACTCTCTCCTACGAGCAGTACTTC.

The chain is built from TRBV20-1 and TRBJ1-1; no clear D. V lost 0 bases and J lost 4, with 15 bases in between. This CDR3 comprises 15 residues. CDR1 is DFQATT and CDR2 is SNEGSKA in the germline V gene (reference sequence). The CDR3 DNA reads TGCAGTGCTAGAGATTTGAACAGTTGGGGCACTGAAGCTTTCTTT. Translating it yields CSARDLNSWGTEAFF.

The rearrangement uses TRBV5-1 and TRBJ1-1; D call uncertain. There are 14 residues in the CDR3. Germline V lookup: CDR1 SGHRS, CDR2 YFSETQ. V lost 0 bases and J lost 1, with 7 bases in between. CDR3 in DNA: TGCGCCAGCAGCTTGGAGCACTGGAACACTGAAGCTTTCTTT. Translation: CASSLEHWNTEAFF.

Many counts were recorded for this clonotype. The rearrangement links TRBV29-1 to TRBJ2-1; TRBD2 agrees at 7 bases. There are 14 residues in the CDR3. Losses at the gene ends were 3 bases for V and 0 bases for J; bases not matched to a gene: 2. The germline CDR1 and CDR2 sequences are SQVTM and ANQGSEA. The CDR3 sequence is CSVDGGSSYNEQFF. In DNA, the CDR3 is TGCAGCGTTGATGGCGGGAGCTCCTACAATGAGCAGTTCTTC.

Many counts were recorded for this clonotype. CDR3 in DNA: TGTGCCAGCAGTTTAGCGGGGTCCGGGGGGAAATGGCAGCCCCAGCATTTT. Translated: CASSLAGSGGKWQPQHF. The genes are TRBV12-3 or TRBV12-4 and TRBJ1-5; maybe TRBD1 (5 bases). V was clipped by 0 bases and J by 7 bases, with 19 bases between them. This CDR3 spans 17 amino acids.

Comment on this clonotype: The conserved phenylalanine or tryptophan is not found at the CDR3 terminus, so this likely reflects a read error. The rearrangement links TRBV12-3 or TRBV12-4 to TRBJ2-7, with D possibly being TRBD1 or TRBD2 (5 bases each). This CDR3 has 14 amino acids. The germline V and J ends were trimmed by 3 bases and 3 bases, with 12 bases remaining between them. CDR3 nucleotides: TGTGCCAGCAGTTTGGGCAGGGCGGGCTACGAGCAGTACTTA. It specifies CASSLGRAGYEQYL.

Ten or more counts support this clonotype. The rearrangement uses TRBV5-6 and TRBJ2-4; D is perhaps TRBD1 (5 bases). V was clipped by 0 bases and J by 9 bases, with 10 bases between them. There are 13 residues in the CDR3. Germline V gene sequence: CDR1 SGHDT, CDR2 YYEEEE. The CDR3 spells CASSLADISIQYF. In DNA, the CDR3 is TGTGCCAGCAGCTTGGCGGACATTAGCATTCAGTACTTC.

This chain connects TRBV18 to TRBJ1-2; D uncertain. The CDR3 covers 17 residues. V was trimmed by 3 bases and J by 4 bases, leaving 21 bases between them. In germline, CDR1 is KGHSH, CDR2 LQKENI. CDR3 sequence (DNA): TGTGCCAGCTCACCTAGGGAGACCAGCGGGGTCAGCTATGGCTACACCTTC. Amino acids: CASSPRETSGVSYGYTF.

V and J are TRBV30 and TRBJ2-7; 9 nucleotides align to TRBD1. Trimming took 2 bases from V and 2 from J; bases not matched to a gene: 7. In germline, CDR1 is GTSNPN, CDR2 SVGIG (reference sequence). CDR3 length: 15 residues. The CDR3 reads CAWSTSDRGTYEQYF. The CDR3, as DNA: TGTGCCTGGAGTACATCGGACAGGGGAACCTACGAGCAGTACTTC.

The chain links TRBV6-1 to TRBJ2-7, with D perhaps being TRBD1 or TRBD2 (5 bases each). V dropped 5 bases and J dropped 0 bases, with 14 bases sitting between them. Per the germline V gene, CDR1 is MNHNS and CDR2 is SASEGT. The CDR3 consists of 15 residues. CDR3 DNA: TGTGCCAGCAGTCCCCGGGTCGGGACCTCCTACGAGCAGTACTTC. Translating it yields CASSPRVGTSYEQYF.

This clonotype turned up a few times. V and J are TRBV7-9 and TRBJ2-5, with 8 bases aligning to TRBD2. CDR1 is SEHNR, CDR2 FQNEAQ, per germline (reference sequence). This CDR3 has 16 residues. V dropped 1 base and J dropped 1; count of bases not matched to a gene: 5. CDR3 in amino acids: CASSLVVREGQETQYF. DNA of the CDR3: TGTGCCAGCAGCTTAGTAGTTCGGGAGGGCCAAGAGACCCAGTACTTC.

This clonotype has ten or more counts. The chain combines TRBV29-1 with TRBJ1-2; 7 bases are shared with TRBD1. The CDR3 totals 14 residues. CDR1 is SQVTM and CDR2 is ANQGSEA in the germline V gene. J lost 7 bases, V lost 0 bases, and 8 bases had no gene match. CDR3: CSVEDEDRNTGYTF. DNA of the CDR3: TGCAGCGTTGAAGATGAGGACAGGAACACTGGCTACACCTTC.

This clonotype was counted at least ten times. This chain uses TRBV20-1 with TRBJ2-7; possibly TRBD1 for D (6 bases). Per the germline V gene, CDR1 is DFQATT and CDR2 is SNEGSKA (reference sequence). This CDR3 comprises 13 residues. Deletions cut 3 bases from V and 5 bases from J, with 14 bases between. The chain's CDR3 is CSARAQGLHEQYF. DNA for the CDR3: TGCAGTGCTAGGGCACAGGGTCTACACGAGCAGTACTTC.

This clonotype was detected only a few times. Since a much larger clone is just one base distant, this may be a read error. The V and J genes are TRBV27 and TRBJ1-6; D is uncertain. The germline V gene has CDR1 MNHEY and CDR2 SMNVEV (reference sequence). Trimming took off 2 bases at V and 5 bases at J, with 1 base between the two ends. The CDR3 is 12 amino acids. The DNA for the CDR3 is TGTGCCAGCAGTTTACATAATTCACCCCTCCACTTT. This translates into CASSLHNSPLHF.

The rearrangement joins TRBV28 to TRBJ2-1; maybe TRBD1 (5 bases). Trimming pared 6 bases from V and 2 bases from J, leaving 11 bases between. The CDR3 length is 14 residues. The germline V gene encodes CDR1 MDHEN and CDR2 SYDVKM. CDR3 region: CASRLRTPYNEQFF. In DNA form, the CDR3 reads TGTGCCAGCAGGTTGAGGACACCCTACAATGAGCAGTTCTTC.

This clonotype came up many times. This rearrangement joins TRBV12-3 or TRBV12-4 to TRBJ1-1, with D unresolved. The CDR3 has 12 amino acids. The V end was cut by 3 bases, the J end by 4 bases, with 6 bases between. The CDR3: CASSLVGTEAFF. The CDR3 nucleotides read TGTGCCAGCAGTTTGGTCGGCACTGAAGCTTTCTTT.

The rearrangement joins TRBV4-2 to TRBJ1-2; 7 positions agree with TRBD1. The CDR3 runs 17 residues. The junction had 16 bases not matched to a gene; V was cut back by 5 bases and J by 4 bases. Germline lookup yields CDR1 LGHNA and CDR2 YNFKEQ. The CDR3, as DNA: TGTGCCAGCAGCTCGACAGGGTTTGAGAAGAGCGCCTATGGCTACACCTTC. It specifies CASSSTGFEKSAYGYTF.

Ten or more counts support this clonotype. The genes are TRBV10-2 and TRBJ1-6, with 10 nucleotides matching TRBD1. The CDR3 runs to 15 residues. V lost 2 bases, J lost 7 bases, and 2 bases stayed unmatched. CDR1 WSHSY and CDR2 SAAADI come from the germline V gene. The CDR3 region is CASSEAGQGNSPLHF. DNA for the CDR3: TGCGCCAGCAGTGAGGCGGGACAGGGGAATTCACCCCTCCACTTT.

V gene TRBV6-5 combines with J gene TRBJ2-7, with D unclear. The CDR3 contains 11 residues. The germline V gene encodes CDR1 MNHEY and CDR2 SVGAGI. V lost 2 bases and J lost 6, with 5 bases in between. CDR3 sequence (DNA): TGTGCCAGCAGTTACGGCGTCGAGCAGTACTTC. It encodes CASSYGVEQYF.

This clonotype was seen repeatedly, ten times or more. This rearrangement joins TRBV25-1 to TRBJ2-5, with D possibly being TRBD1 or TRBD2 (5 bases each). V lost 11 bases to trimming and J lost 5 bases, with 24 bases between them. The CDR3 extends over 15 amino acids. The germline V gene has CDR1 MGHDK and CDR2 SYGVNS. The CDR3 is CAFLTTGRFVETQYF. CDR3 DNA sequence: TGTGCCTTCTTAACGACGGGACGGTTCGTGGAGACCCAGTACTTC.

This clonotype was recorded many times. The rearrangement links TRBV5-1 to TRBJ2-1; possibly TRBD2 for D (5 bases). This CDR3 has 14 residues. Trimming removed 4 bases from V and 9 bases from J, with 17 bases in between. The germline gives CDR1 SGHRS, CDR2 YFSETQ. Here the CDR3 reads CASSTHSGIGEQFF. The CDR3 DNA reads TGCGCCAGCAGCACTCACTCGGGGATCGGTGAGCAGTTCTTC.

Details on this clonotype: The germline gene is not matched at one end of the junction; a read error may be the cause. V and J are TRBV12-3 or TRBV12-4 and TRBJ2-3; 8 bases are a match to TRBD2. The CDR3 extends over 18 amino acids. The CDR3 coding sequence is TGTGCCATCAGTTTCGAGGATGGAGCGGGAGTTAGCACAGATACGCAGTATTTT. As protein: CAISFEDGAGVSTDTQYF.

In its sample, this clonotype was seen many times. The chain links TRBV10-3 to TRBJ2-7; D is possibly TRBD2 (6 bases). Germline CDR1 is ENHRY and CDR2 is SYGVKD. The CDR3 totals 12 residues. Trimming left V 7 bases short and J 7 bases short, with 14 bases between. CDR3 residues: CAITQGGGEQYF. The DNA of the CDR3 is TGTGCCATCACTCAGGGTGGAGGGGAGCAGTACTTC.

This clonotype was counted many times. The chain couples TRBV9 to TRBJ1-2, with a weak D call TRBD1 (6 bases). The CDR3 is 15 residues long. Trimming stripped 0 bases from V and 4 bases from J, with 13 bases between. Germline V gene data show CDR1 as SGDLS and CDR2 as YYNGEE. The CDR3 reads CASSVARGGVYGYTF. DNA of the CDR3: TGTGCCAGCAGCGTAGCGAGAGGGGGGGTCTATGGCTACACCTTC. Supplemented by reference TRBV9 and TRBJ1-2, the full variable domain reads DSGVTQTPKHLITATGQRVTLRCSPRSGDLSVYWYQQSLDQGLQFLIQYYNGEERAKGNILERFSAQQFPDLHSELNLSSLELGDSALYFCASSVARGGVYGYTFGSGTRLTVV.

There are many counts of this clonotype. J is TRBJ2-7 and V is TRBV10-3; no firm D call. The CDR3 is 12 amino acids. Trimming removed 3 bases at V and 4 bases at J, with 7 bases between. CDR1 and CDR2 (germline): ENHRY, SYGVKD. This CDR3 is CAISDPPYEQYF. The CDR3 nucleotides are TGTGCCATCAGTGATCCCCCATACGAGCAGTACTTC.

This clonotype has ten or more counts. The genes are TRBV15 and TRBJ2-1, with D tentatively TRBD2 (6 bases). This CDR3 has 14 residues. Looked up from germline, CDR1 is LNHNV and CDR2 is YYDKDF (reference sequence). Trimming removed 0 bases from V and 5 bases from J, with 8 bases in between. The DNA of the CDR3 is TGTGCCACCAGCAGAGATAAGCGGGACAATGAGCAGTTCTTC. Translated, it gives CATSRDKRDNEQFF.